The clone carrying this T cell receptor beta chain was seen repeatedly, ten times or more. In TCRdb, the RT-PCR reads were re-called with MiXCR into one record per CDR3 protein. Among 550,000 to 750,000 distinct CDR3 sequences listed, approximately 15% were seen once. This CDR3 has 15 residues. Trimming stripped 7 bases from V and 1 base from J, with 17 bases between. Germline V gene data show CDR1 as SGHTA and CDR2 as FQGNSA. The sample comprised memory CD4+ T cells from blood. The chain joins TRBV7-2 to TRBJ2-7, with D tentatively TRBD1 (6 bases). The TCR comes from a female donor in good health, serving as a healthy control. CDR3 in DNA: TGTGCCAGCACCCCGTCCCGGACAGAGTCCTACGAGCAGTACTTC. Its translation is CASTPSRTESYEQYF.